The TCR beta chain described here comes from a study of the immune and genomic landscape of osteosarcoma. Measured with immunoSEQ multiplex PCR; TCRdb has only the in-frame clones, and not every one. The table includes 1,000 to 1,500 clones, about 80% detected once. What was sequenced was primary tumor tissue from the femur. The sequence was obtained from a man aged 30-40 years with osteosarcoma.

The CDR3 nucleotides read TGTGCCAGCAGTCTCGCTAGCGGGGGGGTCCCTTACACAGATACGCAGTATTTT. Translating gives CASSLASGGVPYTDTQYF. This chain joins TRBV27 and TRBJ2-3; 12 bases map to TRBD2. Per germline, CDR1 MNHEY and CDR2 SMNVEV (reference sequence). The V segment lost 5 bases and the J segment 2 bases; nucleotides outside the gene matches: 11. The CDR3 is 18 amino acids.